The 3 T cell receptor beta chains below come from one sample, sequenced in a study of prognosis after radiotherapy for stage I lung cancer. Genomic DNA provided the template from which TCR beta CDR3 was amplified by two-round multiplex PCR. Amplification in first-round PCR relied on primers specific to each TRBV and TRBJ gene. TCRdb analysed the multiplex PCR reads with MiXCR anew, one entry per CDR3 protein. The sample has approximately 8,200 distinct CDR3 sequences, 62% seen once. Sequenced material: PBMCs, taken before or after stereotactic body radiation therapy (not recorded which). Receptor source: a donor over 45 with non-small cell lung cancer.

About this clonotype itself: It differs at one base from a far larger clone, so likely a read error. V gene TRBV7-3 combines with J gene TRBJ1-2; D remains unclear. The V gene's germline CDR1 is SGHTA and CDR2 FQGTGA. Trimming took off 5 bases at V and 3 bases at J, with 13 bases between the two ends. CDR3 length: 14 amino acids. The CDR3 loop is CASSPQTYYYGYTF. The CDR3 region has the DNA TGTGCCAGCAGCCCGCAGACATATTACTATGGCTACACCTTC.

A single count supports this clonotype. This chain connects TRBV19 to TRBJ1-4; 11 bases agree with TRBD1. The CDR3 covers 15 residues. V trimming: 8 bases; J trimming: 6 bases; junction bases outside the gene matches: 8. CDR1 is LNHDA and CDR2 is SQIVND in the germline V gene (reference sequence). The CDR3 DNA reads as TGTGCCAGTGGCCGGGGACAGGGGGAGGATGAAAAACTGTTTTTT. Protein: CASGRGQGEDEKLFF.

This chain connects TRBV19 to TRBJ2-1; 7 positions agree with TRBD1. The CDR3 sequence is 14 residues long. V trimming: 5 bases; J trimming: 7 bases; junction bases outside the gene matches: 8. The germline CDR1 and CDR2 sequences are LNHDA and SQIVND (reference sequence). CDR3 loop: CASSLTGLKNEQFF. The DNA for the CDR3 is TGTGCCAGTAGTTTGACAGGGCTGAAGAATGAGCAGTTCTTC.